These 26 T cell receptor beta chains share one sample of origin, sequenced in a study of CD8+CD57+ T cells in acquired aplastic anemia. Sequenced patients had shown CD8+CD57+ cell expansion by flow cytometry. Using genomic DNA as the template, TCR beta VDJ and CDR3 profiling was carried out. TCRdb used MiXCR to reprocess the reads, holding one entry per CDR3 protein. Altogether 260,000 or so distinct CDR3 sequences are present, 82% being singletons, with the ten largest covering 42%. Specimen: sorted CD4+, CD8+, or CD8+CD57+ T cells (not recorded which) from PBMCs. The receptors were gathered from a human donor with aplastic anemia.

The DNA of the CDR3 is TGTGCCAGCAGCTTGAAGTGGGACGGTGACGTATTTGTCTACACCTTC. Translated: CASSLKWDGDVFVYTF. J is TRBJ1-2 and V is TRBV7-6, with D perhaps matching TRBD1 (5 bases). The CDR3 runs to 16 residues. The germline gives CDR1 SGHVS, CDR2 FNYEAQ. Trimming pared 3 bases from V and 10 bases from J, leaving 24 bases between.

V and J are TRBV9 and TRBJ1-1, with D perhaps TRBD1 (5 bases). This CDR3 region has 15 residues. Germline CDR1 and CDR2: SGDLS and YYNGEE. V was shortened by 0 bases and J by 12 bases, with 21 bases between the two germline ends. CDR3 protein: CASSVGGKSTDTPFF. The CDR3 DNA is TGTGCCAGCAGCGTAGGGGGGAAGAGCACAGATACGCCTTTCTTT.

The chain couples TRBV5-5 to TRBJ2-3; unclear D gene. Germline V CDR1 and CDR2: SGHKS, YYEKEE (reference sequence). V shed 3 bases and J shed 6 bases, with 14 bases lying between them. This CDR3 region has 14 residues. CDR3 residues: CASSSTTGPDTQYF. DNA of the CDR3: TGTGCCAGCAGCTCAACGACCGGTCCCGATACGCAGTATTTT. The full variable domain, rest sourced from reference TRBV5-5 and TRBJ2-3, is DAGVTQSPTHLIKTRGQQVTLRCSPISGHKSVSWYQQVLGQGPQFIFQYYEKEERGRGNFPDRFSARQFPNYSSELNVNALLLGDSALYLCASSSTTGPDTQYFGPGTRLTVL.

The V call is TRBV7-3, the J call TRBJ2-2; 8 bases align to TRBD1. The germline V gene has CDR1 SGHTA and CDR2 FQGTGA. Trimming took 2 bases from V and 0 from J; bases not matched to a gene: 8. The CDR3 length is 18 residues. The DNA for the CDR3 is TGTGCCAGCAGCTTAGGCCAGGGGGCCCTACCGAACACCGGGGAGCTGTTTTTT. Translated, it gives CASSLGQGALPNTGELFF.

The chain employs TRBV15 and TRBJ2-3; no reliable D call. The end of the DNA is better explained by TRBJ2-7, so the J call may be wrong. CDR1 and CDR2 (germline): LNHNV, YYDKDF (reference sequence). The CDR3 sequence is 14 residues long. CDR3 coding DNA: TGTGCCACCAGCAGAGCCGCAGGCCAAGATACGCAGTACTTC. This gives the protein CATSRAAGQDTQYF.

This rearrangement joins TRBV7-9 to TRBJ2-1; weak D call: TRBD2 (5 bases). Germline V CDR1 and CDR2: SEHNR, FQNEAQ (reference sequence). The V and J ends lost 6 bases and 12 bases respectively, with 18 bases between them. The CDR3 is made up of 13 amino acids. For the CDR3, the DNA is TGTGCCAGCAGTGATGGGGAGCCGGAAGCGCAGTTCTTC. Residues: CASSDGEPEAQFF.

This rearrangement joins TRBV19 to TRBJ2-5; 10 positions agree with TRBD2. From germline, CDR1 is LNHDA and CDR2 SQIVND (reference sequence). V lost 1 base and J lost 5; bases outside the gene matches: 7. The CDR3 length is 16 residues. The CDR3 bases are TGTGCCAGTAGTATAGGTGGGGCTAGCGGGAGCGAGACCCAGTACTTC. Encoded protein: CASSIGGASGSETQYF.

As for this clonotype: The junction departs from germline at one end; a sequencing error may be responsible. V gene TRBV7-9 combines with J gene TRBJ2-3; D might be TRBD2 (6 bases). Germline lookup yields CDR1 SEHNR and CDR2 FQNEAQ (reference sequence). The CDR3 is 13 amino acids. The CDR3 spells CASGDGRTEGQDF. The CDR3 DNA sequence: TGTGCCAGCGGCGACGGGAGAACCGAGGGGCAGGATTTT.

In regard to this clonotype: A junction boundary mismatches the germline segment, possibly from a read error. V is TRBV15 and J is TRBJ2-3; 8 bases match TRBD2. The CDR3 totals 14 residues. Germline V gene sequence: CDR1 LNHNV, CDR2 YYDKDF (reference sequence). The CDR3 sequence: CASSRAGGPATEYF. In DNA form, the CDR3 reads TGTGCCAGCAGCAGGGCGGGAGGTCCCGCTACGGAGTATTTT.

Regarding this clonotype: Germline is not matched at one junction end, which may reflect a read error. The rearrangement uses TRBV7-9 and TRBJ2-4, with D perhaps TRBD2 (7 bases). Per germline, CDR1 SEHNR and CDR2 FQNEAQ (reference sequence). CDR3 length equals 12 residues. As DNA, the CDR3 is TGTGCCAGCGGAGGGGGAGGGAACATTCGGTACTTC. Residues: CASGGGGNIRYF.

This clonotype was seen just once. V is TRBV7-8 and J is TRBJ2-3, with D tentatively TRBD2 (5 bases). Trimming removed 3 bases from V and 10 bases from J, with 20 bases in between. CDR1 is SGHVS and CDR2 is FQNEAQ in the germline V gene. This CDR3 is built from 15 residues. Here the CDR3 reads CASSFHPDGIDPQYF. The DNA of the CDR3 is TGTGCCAGCAGCTTTCATCCAGACGGGATAGACCCGCAGTATTTT.

The V call is TRBV9, the J call TRBJ1-6; no firm D call. Trimming cost V 4 bases and J 16 bases, with 24 bases left between them. CDR1 and CDR2 (germline): SGDLS, YYNGEE. This CDR3 has 15 amino acids. DNA of the CDR3: TGTGCCAGCAGCTTAGCGTCATATACGCAGTATTTTCTCCACTTT. It specifies CASSLASYTQYFLHF.

This clonotype came up once. This chain joins TRBV24-1 and TRBJ2-7; TRBD1 matches at 8 bases. The germline V gene has CDR1 KGHDR and CDR2 SFDVKD. This CDR3 has 14 residues. V gave up 7 bases and J gave up 7 bases; unmatched junction bases: 11. CDR3 nucleotides: TGTGCCACCAGCGAGGGCAGGGGGCCAGGAGAGCAGTACTTC. Translating it yields CATSEGRGPGEQYF.

As to this clonotype: At one end, the junction sequence differs from germline, possibly due to a read error. The chain links TRBV9 to TRBJ2-3; perhaps TRBD2 as D (6 bases). CDR1 and CDR2 from the germline V gene are SGDLS and YYNGEE. This CDR3 has 14 residues. DNA for the CDR3: TGTGCCAGCAGCTTAGCGGCAGGTCCCCAGACGCTGGATTTT. Translating it yields CASSLAAGPQTLDF.

V usage is TRBV5-1 and J usage is TRBJ2-3; D is unclear. Germline loops: CDR1 SGHRS, CDR2 YFSETQ. Trimming removed 3 bases at V and 6 bases at J, with 14 bases between. This CDR3 has 14 amino acids. The CDR3 nucleotides read TGCGCCAGCAGCTCAGCGAGCGTTCCCGATACGCAGTATTTT. It is translated as CASSSASVPDTQYF.

Details on this clonotype: In this CDR3 the conserved last residue, phenylalanine or tryptophan, is missing, so a read error is likely. Because the CDR3's place on the DNA is in doubt, the DNA is left out and the CDR3 is given as listed by TCRdb. This chain links TRBV7-8 with TRBJ2-7. Germline V gene sequence: CDR1 SGHVS, CDR2 FQNEAQ. Both ends counted, the CDR3 spans 14 residues. The CDR3 reads CASSLVQGHDKQYL.

V gene TRBV7-9 combines with J gene TRBJ2-7; D tentatively reads TRBD1 or TRBD2 (5 bases each). CDR1 SEHNR and CDR2 FQNEAQ come from the germline V gene (reference sequence). The CDR3 is 18 residues long. The V end lost 5 bases, the J end lost 1 base, and 24 bases lay between the germline ends. The CDR3 DNA sequence: TGTGCCAGCAGCATGCATCCTGACGGGACCGCCCTTTCCTACGAGCAGTACGTC. Its translation: CASSMHPDGTALSYEQYV.

The chain couples TRBV7-9 to TRBJ2-3, with 9 bases lining up with TRBD2. This CDR3 has 15 residues. V shed 8 bases and J 14 bases; nucleotides not matched to a gene: 20. CDR1 is SEHNR, CDR2 FQNEAQ, per germline (reference sequence). Here the CDR3 DNA reads TGTGCCAGCTTCTGCGCGGGGGGGAGCACAGAGCCGCTGTATTTT. Residues: CASFCAGGSTEPLYF.

The chain couples TRBV7-9 to TRBJ1-5; unclear D gene. V lost 6 bases and J 6 bases, leaving 15 bases between the germline ends. There are 14 residues in the CDR3. Germline values: CDR1 SEHNR, CDR2 FQNEAQ (reference sequence). CDR3 nucleotides: TGTGCCAGCAGTGGTGCTGTAGCGGCTCAGCCCCAGCATTTT. It yields the protein CASSGAVAAQPQHF.

As for this clonotype: Mismatch with germline at one junction end may stem from a read error. The genes are TRBV11-1 and TRBJ2-5; D perhaps matches TRBD1 (5 bases). Germline CDR1 SGHAT, CDR2 FQDESV (reference sequence). The CDR3 runs to 14 residues. The CDR3, as DNA: TGTGCCACCAGCAGAGACAGCGAGCAAGACACCCAGTCCTTC. Its protein is CATSRDSEQDTQSF.

This clonotype was counted at least ten times. The DNA is left out, because the CDR3 cannot be placed on it with certainty; the CDR3 is given as TCRdb lists it. V and J are TRBV2 and TRBJ1-1; TRBD1 was called by the table and not checked on the DNA. The length of the CDR3 is 17 amino acids, counting both ends. Germline assignment: CDR1 SNHLY and CDR2 FYNNEI. The CDR3 loop is CASGDGGTDTQYFGPGF.

As concerns this clonotype: An end of the junction differs from the germline gene, which may be a read error. The chain carries TRBV5-1 and TRBJ2-5; the D gene is possibly TRBD2 (5 bases). The CDR3 sequence is 14 residues long. Germline assignment: CDR1 SGHRS and CDR2 YFSETQ. DNA of the CDR3: TGTGCCACCAGCAGAGGGCGCGAGGAAGAGACCCAGTACTTC. As protein: CATSRGREEETQYF.

CDR3 coding DNA: TGCGCCAGCAGCTTGACCAGAACAGCCGGCTATGGCTACACCTTC. Translating gives CASSLTRTAGYGYTF. V is TRBV5-1 and J is TRBJ1-2; D gene unclear. The V and J ends lost 1 base and 4 bases respectively, with 14 bases between them. Germline assignment: CDR1 SGHRS and CDR2 YFSETQ. CDR3 size: 15 residues.

This clonotype was observed once. Here the CDR3 omits its conserved ending phenylalanine or tryptophan, so a read error is the likely source. Because the CDR3's place on the DNA is in doubt, the DNA is left out and the CDR3 is given as listed by TCRdb. This CDR3 is CASSLGQGTDKQY. The chain recombines TRBV7-9 with TRBJ2-3; the table assigns TRBD1, which was not confirmed against the DNA. Germline V gene lookup returns CDR1 SEHNR and CDR2 FQNEAQ (reference sequence). The CDR3 region is 13 residues in length, termini included.

The genes are TRBV11-3 and TRBJ1-1; D not certain. V was pared by 5 bases and J by 1 base, with 20 bases between. This CDR3 has 17 residues. The germline V gene has CDR1 SGHNT and CDR2 YENEEA. CDR3 bases: TGTGCCAGCAGCCCAGATCTGTTAGCGACCGCGAACACTGAAGCTTTCTTT. Its translation is CASSPDLLATANTEAFF.

The V gene is TRBV15, the J gene TRBJ2-5; perhaps D is TRBD1 or TRBD2 (5 bases each). Deletions cut 8 bases from V and 9 bases from J, with 22 bases between. CDR1 and CDR2 from the germline V gene are LNHNV and YYDKDF (reference sequence). This CDR3 spans 14 amino acids. This CDR3 reads CATGGRGLGYAQYF. The CDR3 DNA follows: TGTGCCACCGGCGGCCGGGGCCTTGGGTACGCCCAGTACTTC. The variable domain in full, with the rest retrieved from reference TRBV15 and TRBJ2-5, is DAMVIQNPRYQVTQFGKPVTLSCSQTLNHNVMYWYQQKSSQAPKLLFHYYDKDFNNEADTPDNFQSRRPNTSFCFLDIRSPGLGDTAMYLCATGGRGLGYAQYFGPGTRLLVL.